This entry concerns a single T cell receptor (beta chain). This study enrolled people aged roughly 18 to 90 from under 25 US geographic areas. The entry originates in a study of blood T cell repertoires in COVID-19. Study background: Some COVID-19 samples were acute and others convalescent; all came from the United States, Italy and Spain. Sources were T cells, B-cell-depleted T cells, or PBMCs; the material itself was cDNA or gDNA.

Germline CDR1 and CDR2: ENHRY and SYGVKD. V gave up 5 bases and J gave up 4 bases, with 6 bases separating them. This CDR3 contains 12 residues. In the original processing: Using reference gene primer amplification, nucleated cell counts were estimated. Some clones are missing from TCRdb's copy, which holds only in-frame ones; the method was immunoSEQ multiplex PCR. That table supplies the V and J calls and clone size; D and trimming were determined from the DNA. The sample has about 180,000 clones; roughly 87% are singletons. Sequencing was done on a sample of PBMCs or T cells enriched from blood (not recorded which). The clonotype comes from a woman aged 35 to 49 with acute COVID-19. The V gene is TRBV10-3, the J gene TRBJ1-5, with TRBD1 as a possible D gene (6 bases). The CDR3 bases are TGTGCCATCAGTACAGGGAATCAGCCCCAGCATTTT. Its protein is CAISTGNQPQHF.